These T cell receptor beta chains were read from a single sample in a study of blood T cell repertoires in COVID-19. Measured with immunoSEQ multiplex PCR; TCRdb has only the in-frame clones, and not every one. The data contain about 130,000 clones, roughly four fifths of them singletons. Sequencing was carried out using peripheral blood. These receptors originate from a man aged 35 to 55 with active or convalescent COVID-19. The conserved cysteine and the conserved F or W are not part of the CDR3 here.

TRBV28	TRBJ2-3	ASSQLAGGTDTQY
TRBV4-2	TRBJ2-3	ASSQDRLNTDTQY
TRBV5-1	TRBJ2-3	ASSLTPLAGTDTQY
TRBV12-3/TRBV12-4	TRBJ2-7	ASSSFLSYEQY
TRBV9	TRBJ2-7	ASSPRSDVRDTRQYEQY
TRBV15	TRBJ2-2	ATSRAGSGLGGPINAGELF
TRBV7-9	TRBJ2-3	ASSLRGGLTDTQY
TRBV5-1	TRBJ2-7	ASSLGQGNTYEQY
TRBV5-4	TRBJ2-7	ASSFGTSSPSEQY
TRBV2	TRBJ2-3	ASSLLGRGSGGADTQY
TRBV10-3	TRBJ2-3	AISQQGMGTDTQY
TRBV6-6	TRBJ1-4	ASSTTGGAREKLF
TRBV4-2	TRBJ2-5	ASSQEGTSGGGSETQY
TRBV11-3	TRBJ2-3	ASSPPLVDTQY
TRBV5-4	TRBJ2-1	ASTLSGGPIYNEQF
TRBV12-5	TRBJ1-2	ASGFGQDENYGYT
TRBV27	TRBJ1-2	ASSLGGTGGYT
TRBV19	TRBJ2-3	ASSISQGAATDTQY
TRBV6-5	TRBJ2-1	ASSSAGGSYNEQF
TRBV3-1/TRBV3-2	TRBJ1-1	ASTPGQSNTEAF
TRBV5-1	TRBJ2-3	ASSSPSSLVNTQY
TRBV6-1	TRBJ1-5	ASSDRGAQSNQPQH
TRBV3-1/TRBV3-2	TRBJ1-6	ASSQTGSYNSPLH
TRBV5-1	TRBJ1-5	ASSLSGGQNQPQH
TRBV3-1/TRBV3-2	TRBJ1-6	ASSQGTADNSPLH
TRBV12-3/TRBV12-4	TRBJ1-2	ASSLLGGGYT
TRBV9	TRBJ2-7	ASSVDPGAYEQY
TRBV2	TRBJ2-2	ASRGTGNTGELF
TRBV5-4	TRBJ1-2	ASMGQGISYT
TRBV4-3	TRBJ2-5	ASSQDGNRQETQY
TRBV7-2	TRBJ1-3	ASSLGGPGNTIY
TRBV5-1	TRBJ2-1	ASSSGVLAYNEQF
TRBV27	TRBJ2-2	ASTLGQKNTGELF
TRBV4-1	TRBJ1-2	ASSQDRGYYGYT
TRBV6-2/TRBV6-3	TRBJ2-3	ASSPGQDVDTQY
TRBV29-1	TRBJ2-5	SVEDLELSTQY
TRBV19	TRBJ2-1	ASRVTGLDEQF
TRBV4-1	TRBJ1-1	ASSQASGQGMNTEAF
TRBV18	TRBJ2-7	ASSPGQGGFSYEQY
TRBV7-9	TRBJ2-7	ASSLEGLLYEQY
TRBV4-1	TRBJ1-5	ASSAVAGDNQPQH
TRBV5-5	TRBJ2-3	ASSPSGAPTQY
TRBV25-1	TRBJ1-2	ASSARGQGRNYGYT
TRBV19	TRBJ1-5	ASRTGPGQGARSNQPQH
TRBV6-5	TRBJ1-2	ASSSAGLGGYGYT